Below, 3 T cell receptor beta chains from the same sample are listed, as sequenced in a study of shared clonotypes between healthy human individuals. TCRdb keeps only in-frame clones here, not all; method: immunoSEQ multiplex PCR. The sample records 1,400,000 or so clones, approximately 98.5% being singletons. Source material: naive CD4+ T cells sorted from blood. Indicated subset: CD45RA+ positively selected. The receptors here all came from a man under 40 in good health.

The chain has TRBV30 and TRBJ1-2; unclear D gene. Per germline, CDR1 GTSNPN and CDR2 SVGIG (reference sequence). The CDR3 length is 13 residues. The chain's CDR3 is CVISGGRNYGYTF. The CDR3 DNA follows: TGTGTCATATCTGGCGGGAGGAACTATGGCTACACCTTC.

In regard to this clone: This sample includes further DNA sequences coding for the same CDR3. The CDR3 coding sequence is TGTGCCAGCAGCTTAGGACTAGCGGGTGATGAGCAGTTCTTC. This encodes CASSLGLAGDEQFF. The chain has TRBV7-2 and TRBJ2-1, with 10 bases identical to TRBD2. This CDR3 contains 14 residues. Germline CDR1 and CDR2: SGHTA and FQGNSA. V lost 1 base to trimming and J lost 8 bases; unmatched junction nucleotides: 2.

The CDR3 reads CASSSASGRKNEQFF. CDR3 coding DNA: TGTGCCAGCAGCTCGGCTAGCGGGAGAAAGAATGAGCAGTTCTTC. The chain joins TRBV11-2 to TRBJ2-1, with 10 nucleotides matching TRBD2. CDR3 length: 15 residues. V dropped 4 bases and J dropped 7; count of bases not matched to a gene: 7. CDR1 and CDR2 from the germline V gene are SGHAT and FQNNGV.